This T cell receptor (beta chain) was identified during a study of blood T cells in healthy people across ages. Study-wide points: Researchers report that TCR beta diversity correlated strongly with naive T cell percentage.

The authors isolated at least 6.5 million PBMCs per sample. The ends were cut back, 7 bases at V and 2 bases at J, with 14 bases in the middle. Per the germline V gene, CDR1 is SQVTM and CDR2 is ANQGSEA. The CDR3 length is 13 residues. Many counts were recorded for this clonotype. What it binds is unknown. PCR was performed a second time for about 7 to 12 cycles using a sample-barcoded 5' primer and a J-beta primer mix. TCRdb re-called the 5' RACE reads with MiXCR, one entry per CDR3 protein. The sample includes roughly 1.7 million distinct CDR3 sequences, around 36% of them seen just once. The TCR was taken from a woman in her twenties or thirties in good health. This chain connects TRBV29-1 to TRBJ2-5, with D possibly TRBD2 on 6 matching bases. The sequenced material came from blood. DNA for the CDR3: TGCAGCGGGTGGGGGGTCAGTCAAGAGACCCAGTACTTC. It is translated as CSGWGVSQETQYF.